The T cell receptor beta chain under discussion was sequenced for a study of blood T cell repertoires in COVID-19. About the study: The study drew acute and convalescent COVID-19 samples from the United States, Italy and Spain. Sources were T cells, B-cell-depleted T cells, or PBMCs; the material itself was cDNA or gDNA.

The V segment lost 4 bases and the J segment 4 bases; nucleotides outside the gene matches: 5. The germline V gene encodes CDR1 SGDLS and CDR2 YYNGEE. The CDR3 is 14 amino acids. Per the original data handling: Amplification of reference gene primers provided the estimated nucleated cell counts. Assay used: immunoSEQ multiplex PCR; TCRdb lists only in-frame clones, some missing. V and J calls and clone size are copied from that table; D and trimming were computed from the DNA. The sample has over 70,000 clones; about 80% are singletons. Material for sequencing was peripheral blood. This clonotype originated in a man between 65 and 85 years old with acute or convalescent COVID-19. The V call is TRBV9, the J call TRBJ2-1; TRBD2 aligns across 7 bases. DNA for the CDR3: TGTGCCAGCAGCAGCGGGACCCCATACAATGAGCAGTTCTTC. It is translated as CASSSGTPYNEQFF.